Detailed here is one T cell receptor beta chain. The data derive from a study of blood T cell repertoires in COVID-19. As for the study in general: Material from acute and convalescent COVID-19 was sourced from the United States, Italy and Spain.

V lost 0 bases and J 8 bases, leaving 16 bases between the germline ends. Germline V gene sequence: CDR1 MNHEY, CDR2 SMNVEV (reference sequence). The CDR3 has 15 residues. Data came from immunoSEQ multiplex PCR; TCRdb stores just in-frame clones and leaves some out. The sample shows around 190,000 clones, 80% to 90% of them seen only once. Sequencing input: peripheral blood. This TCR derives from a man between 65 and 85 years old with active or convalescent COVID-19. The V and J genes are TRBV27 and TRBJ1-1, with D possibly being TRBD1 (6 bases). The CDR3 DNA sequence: TGTGCCAGCAGTTTATCGAGGGGACAAGGGTCCGAAGCTTTCTTT. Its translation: CASSLSRGQGSEAFF.